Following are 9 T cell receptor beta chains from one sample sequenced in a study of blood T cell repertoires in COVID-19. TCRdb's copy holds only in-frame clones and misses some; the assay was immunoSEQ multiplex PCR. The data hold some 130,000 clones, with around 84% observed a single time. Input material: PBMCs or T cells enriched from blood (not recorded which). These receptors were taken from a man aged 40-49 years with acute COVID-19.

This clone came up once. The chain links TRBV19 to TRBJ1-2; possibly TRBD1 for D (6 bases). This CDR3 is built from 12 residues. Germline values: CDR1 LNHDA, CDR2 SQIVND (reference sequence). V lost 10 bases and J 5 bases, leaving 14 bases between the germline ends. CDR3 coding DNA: TGTGCCATCGGACAGCTTGGGTATGGCTACACCTTC. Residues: CAIGQLGYGYTF.

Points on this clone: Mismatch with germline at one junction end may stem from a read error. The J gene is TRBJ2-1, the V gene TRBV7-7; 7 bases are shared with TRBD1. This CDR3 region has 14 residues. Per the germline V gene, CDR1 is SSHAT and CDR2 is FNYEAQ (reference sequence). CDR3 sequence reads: CASSLGQGVDEQFF. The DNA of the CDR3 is TGTGCTAGCAGCTTAGGGCAGGGGGTGGATGAGCAGTTCTTC.

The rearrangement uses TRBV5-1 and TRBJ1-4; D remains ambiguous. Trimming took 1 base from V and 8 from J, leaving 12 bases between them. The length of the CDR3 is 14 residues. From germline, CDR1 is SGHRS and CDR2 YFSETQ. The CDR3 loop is CASSLSVGGEKLFF. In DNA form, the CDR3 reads TGCGCCAGCAGCTTGTCGGTCGGCGGAGAAAAACTGTTTTTT.

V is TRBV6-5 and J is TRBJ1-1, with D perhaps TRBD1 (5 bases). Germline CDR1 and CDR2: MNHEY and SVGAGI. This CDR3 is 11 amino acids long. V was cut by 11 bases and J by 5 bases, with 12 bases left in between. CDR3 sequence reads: CACAGVTEAFF. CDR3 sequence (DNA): TGTGCCTGCGCGGGGGTAACTGAAGCTTTCTTT.

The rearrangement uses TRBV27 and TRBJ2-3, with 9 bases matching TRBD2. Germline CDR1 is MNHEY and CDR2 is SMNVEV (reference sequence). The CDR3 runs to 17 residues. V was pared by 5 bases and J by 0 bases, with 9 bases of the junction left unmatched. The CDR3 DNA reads TGTGCCAGCAGTGCCGACTTAGCGGGAGTAAGCACAGATACGCAGTATTTT. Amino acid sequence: CASSADLAGVSTDTQYF.

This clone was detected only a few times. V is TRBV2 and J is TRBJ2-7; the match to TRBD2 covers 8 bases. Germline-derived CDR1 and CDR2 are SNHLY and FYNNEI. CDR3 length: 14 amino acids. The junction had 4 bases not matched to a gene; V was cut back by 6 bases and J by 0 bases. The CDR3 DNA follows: TGTGCCAGCAGCTACGGGGGGGGCTCCTACGAGCAGTACTTC. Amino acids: CASSYGGGSYEQYF. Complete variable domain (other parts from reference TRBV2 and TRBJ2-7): EPEVTQTPSHQVTQMGQEVILRCVPISNHLYFYWYRQILGQKVEFLVSFYNNEISEKSEIFDDQFSVERPDGSNFTLKIRSTKLEDSAMYFCASSYGGGSYEQYFGPGTRLTVT.

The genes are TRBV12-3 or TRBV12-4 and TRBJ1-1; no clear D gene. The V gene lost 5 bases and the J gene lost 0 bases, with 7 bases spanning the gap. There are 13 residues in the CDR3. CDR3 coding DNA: TGTGCCAGCAGTCCTCTTATGAACACTGAAGCTTTCTTT. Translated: CASSPLMNTEAFF.

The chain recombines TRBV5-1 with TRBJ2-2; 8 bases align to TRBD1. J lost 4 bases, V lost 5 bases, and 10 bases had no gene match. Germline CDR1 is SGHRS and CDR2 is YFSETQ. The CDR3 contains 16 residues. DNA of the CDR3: TGCGCCAGCAGACCGCAGGGGGCACTGGGCACCGGGGAGCTGTTTTTT. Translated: CASRPQGALGTGELFF.

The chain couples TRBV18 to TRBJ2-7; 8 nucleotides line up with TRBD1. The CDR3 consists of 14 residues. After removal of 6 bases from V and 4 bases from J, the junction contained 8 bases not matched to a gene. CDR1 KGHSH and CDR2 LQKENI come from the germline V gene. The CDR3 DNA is TGTGCCAGCTCGCCGTGGGACAGGCGGTACGAGCAGTACTTC. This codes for CASSPWDRRYEQYF.